These 27 T cell receptor beta chains were all obtained from the same sample, sequenced in a study of CD8 T cells in ankylosing spondylitis. Broader study findings: Among TCR beta sequences, a motif of eight highly homologous variants appeared characteristic of ankylosing spondylitis blood.

TCRdb re-derived calls from the 5' RACE reads in MiXCR, one entry per CDR3 protein. Among 700,000 to 1,000,000 distinct CDR3 sequences listed, approximately 12% were seen once. Their antigens remain unidentified. Sequencing was done on a sample of blood, either unsorted or a sorted T cell fraction (not recorded which). These receptor sequences come from a male donor with ankylosing spondylitis.

The CDR3 DNA reads TGCGCCAGCAGCTTGGCGGCCGGGAATATCGCTGAAGCTTTCTTT. This translates into CASSLAAGNIAEAFF. V gene TRBV5-1 combines with J gene TRBJ1-1, with D hard to call. Germline CDR1 and CDR2: SGHRS and YFSETQ. The CDR3 consists of 15 residues. The germline V and J ends were trimmed by 0 bases and 6 bases, with 15 bases remaining between them. The full variable domain, its missing parts supplied by reference TRBV5-1 and TRBJ1-1, is KAGVTQTPRYLIKTRGQQVTLSCSPISGHRSVSWYQQTPGQGLQFLFEYFSETQRNKGNFPGRFSGRQFSNSRSEMNVSTLELGDSALYLCASSLAAGNIAEAFFGQGTRLTVV.

This clonotype was detected only a few times. CDR3 sequence reads: CASTPGTYAANYGYTF. Written as DNA, the CDR3 is TGTGCCAGTACCCCAGGAACCTACGCAGCTAACTATGGCTACACCTTC. V and J are TRBV19 and TRBJ1-2; no reliable D call. Trimming removed 7 bases from V and 0 bases from J, with 18 bases in between. CDR3 length equals 16 residues. The germline CDR1 and CDR2 sequences are LNHDA and SQIVND (reference sequence).

The rearrangement joins TRBV7-2 to TRBJ2-7; D gene unclear. The V gene lost 1 base and the J gene lost 2 bases, with 6 bases spanning the gap. The length of the CDR3 is 13 residues. Germline CDR1 and CDR2: SGHTA and FQGNSA. The CDR3 region has the DNA TGTGCCAGCAGCTTAGTACATACCTACGAGCAGTACTTC. It specifies CASSLVHTYEQYF. Full variable domain (remainder filled in from reference TRBV7-2 and TRBJ2-7): GAGVSQSPSNKVTEKGKDVELRCDPISGHTALYWYRQSLGQGLEFLIYFQGNSAPDKSGLPSDRFSAERTGGSVSTLTIQRTQQEDSAVYLCASSLVHTYEQYFGPGTRLTVT.

This clonotype appeared a few times. The chain uses TRBV6-6 and TRBJ1-6, with a tentative D call TRBD1 (6 bases). CDR3 length: 15 amino acids. Trimming pared 5 bases from V and 7 bases from J, leaving 15 bases between. Germline V gives CDR1 MNHNY, CDR2 SVGAGI (reference sequence). CDR3 in amino acids: CASSQRGGTNSPLHF. The CDR3 DNA reads as TGTGCCAGCAGTCAGAGGGGGGGGACCAATTCACCCCTCCACTTT.

In its sample, this clonotype was seen a few times. The V and J genes are TRBV20-1 and TRBJ2-7, with D possibly being TRBD1 (6 bases). Germline lookup yields CDR1 DFQATT and CDR2 SNEGSKA (reference sequence). V shed 8 bases and J shed 1 base, with 12 bases lying between them. This CDR3 region has 12 residues. CDR3 nucleotide sequence: TGCAGTCCCACCACAGGGTCCTACGAGCAGTACTTC. Its translation is CSPTTGSYEQYF.

This chain connects TRBV20-1 to TRBJ1-2; possible D gene TRBD1, 5 bases. Deletions cut 0 bases from V and 7 bases from J, with 12 bases between. The CDR3 contains 13 residues. The V gene's germline CDR1 is DFQATT and CDR2 SNEGSKA (reference sequence). In DNA form, the CDR3 reads TGCAGTGCTAGAGATGCCACAGGCCTTGGCTACACCTTC. This translates into CSARDATGLGYTF.

Many counts were recorded for this clonotype. CDR3 sequence reads: CSALPWVAETYEQYF. The CDR3 coding sequence is TGCAGTGCCCTCCCGTGGGTAGCCGAAACCTACGAGCAGTACTTC. The chain uses TRBV20-1 and TRBJ2-7; D unresolved. The V end lost 6 bases, the J end lost 2 bases, and 20 bases lay between the germline ends. Looked up from germline, CDR1 is DFQATT and CDR2 is SNEGSKA (reference sequence). The CDR3 contains 15 residues.

This clonotype was observed a handful of times. Germline and junction disagree at one end, which may indicate a read error. V usage is TRBV10-3 and J usage is TRBJ1-2, with 7 bases fitting TRBD1. The CDR3 has 15 amino acids. Germline-derived CDR1 and CDR2 are ENHRY and SYGVKD. CDR3 protein: CAIRADRAPNYGYTF. CDR3 in DNA: TGTGCCATCAGGGCCGACAGGGCCCCTAACTATGGCTACACTTTC.

This rearrangement joins TRBV12-3 or TRBV12-4 to TRBJ1-5, with 8 bases matching TRBD1. The length of the CDR3 is 17 residues. Trimming cost V 4 bases and J 5 bases; bases outside gene matches: 13. This chain's CDR3 is CASSSARTGLTDQPQHF. The CDR3 nucleotides read TGTGCCAGCAGTTCCGCAAGGACAGGGTTGACAGATCAGCCCCAGCATTTT.

The rearrangement links TRBV11-2 to TRBJ2-7; D ambiguous. CDR3 length: 12 amino acids. V was pared by 5 bases and J by 9 bases, with 14 bases between. From germline, CDR1 is SGHAT and CDR2 FQNNGV. The CDR3 bases are TGTGCCAGCAGCCCGCCCCTCGGTTCGCAGTACTTC. Its protein product is CASSPPLGSQYF. The whole variable domain, remainder taken from reference TRBV11-2 and TRBJ2-7, is EAGVAQSPRYKIIEKRQSVAFWCNPISGHATLYWYQQILGQGPKLLIQFQNNGVVDDSQLPKDRFSAERLKGVDSTLKIQPAKLEDSAVYLCASSPPLGSQYFGPGTRLTVT.

The chain joins TRBV7-9 to TRBJ2-7; a possible D gene is TRBD2 (5 bases). The CDR3 covers 15 residues. Trimming left V 0 bases short and J 2 bases short, with 11 bases between. Germline values: CDR1 SEHNR, CDR2 FQNEAQ (reference sequence). CDR3 bases: TGTGCCAGCAGCTTAGCAGTGGACTCTACCTACGAGCAGTACTTC. It is translated as CASSLAVDSTYEQYF. The full variable domain, completed using reference TRBV7-9 and TRBJ2-7, is DTGVSQNPRHKITKRGQNVTFRCDPISEHNRLYWYRQTLGQGPEFLTYFQNEAQLEKSRLLSDRFSAERPKGSFSTLEIQRTEQGDSAMYLCASSLAVDSTYEQYFGPGTRLTVT.

This clonotype was counted only a few times. The rearrangement links TRBV6-2 or TRBV6-3 to TRBJ2-4; D remains unclear. Trimming shortened V by 0 bases and J by 6 bases, and 9 bases separated the two germline ends. In germline, CDR1 is MNHEY, CDR2 SVGEGT. CDR3 size: 14 residues. CDR3 sequence reads: CASSYSGALNIQYF. The CDR3 DNA sequence: TGTGCCAGCAGTTACTCTGGAGCTTTAAACATTCAGTACTTC.

The chain has TRBV11-1 and TRBJ2-7; D is tentatively TRBD1 or TRBD2 (5 bases each). The CDR3 runs 13 residues. Trimming removed 5 bases at V and 2 bases at J, with 10 bases between. The germline V gene has CDR1 SGHAT and CDR2 FQDESV (reference sequence). For the CDR3, the DNA is TGTGCCAGCAGCAGTCCGGGACCCTACGAGCAGTACTTC. Translating gives CASSSPGPYEQYF.

The chain employs TRBV29-1 and TRBJ2-5; 7 nucleotides agree with TRBD1. After removal of 4 bases from V and 3 bases from J, the junction contained 5 bases not matched to a gene. CDR1 and CDR2 (germline): SQVTM, ANQGSEA. The length of the CDR3 is 13 residues. CDR3 nucleotide sequence: TGCAGCGTTGTTAGGGGGCGCGAAGAGACCCAGTACTTC. Translating it yields CSVVRGREETQYF.

V is TRBV7-2 and J is TRBJ1-5; 7 bases agree with TRBD1. The CDR3 sequence is 14 residues long. The germline V gene encodes CDR1 SGHTA and CDR2 FQGNSA. V dropped 2 bases and J dropped 6; count of bases not matched to a gene: 4. The CDR3 coding sequence is TGTGCCAGCAGCTTAACAGGGGTGTTTCAGCCCCAGCATTTT. This gives the protein CASSLTGVFQPQHF.

The chain links TRBV7-9 to TRBJ1-5, with D possibly matching TRBD1 (6 bases). Germline CDR1 SEHNR, CDR2 FQNEAQ (reference sequence). The CDR3 spans 13 residues. V was cut by 10 bases and J by 2 bases, with 12 bases left in between. DNA of the CDR3: TGTGCCATTACCAGGGGTGGCAATCAGCCCCAGCATTTT. Protein product: CAITRGGNQPQHF.

This clonotype showed up just a few times. V gene TRBV9 combines with J gene TRBJ2-1; possibly TRBD1 or TRBD2 for D (5 bases each). Trimming removed 4 bases from V and 12 bases from J, with 23 bases in between. The CDR3 extends over 15 amino acids. The germline V gene has CDR1 SGDLS and CDR2 YYNGEE. The CDR3 coding sequence is TGTGCCAGCAGCCGTGGGGCGGGCCCCCCGGTAAGGCAGTTCTTC. This codes for CASSRGAGPPVRQFF.

This clonotype has just a few counts. V usage is TRBV6-6 and J usage is TRBJ2-7; D may be TRBD1 or TRBD2 (5 bases each). Germline CDR1 and CDR2: MNHNY and SVGAGI (reference sequence). The CDR3 loop spans 14 amino acids. Between the trimmed V and J ends, which lost 6 bases and 9 bases, there was a span of 21 bases. The CDR3 DNA follows: TGTGCCAGCAGAGGGGTCAAGGCGGGCCTAGGGCAGTACTTC. Its protein is CASRGVKAGLGQYF.

In this sample, this clonotype turned up a few times. V is TRBV6-5 and J is TRBJ2-7; D may match TRBD1 or TRBD2 (5 bases each). The CDR3 totals 15 residues. Germline-derived CDR1 and CDR2 are MNHEY and SVGAGI. Trimming pared 0 bases from V and 4 bases from J, leaving 13 bases between. In DNA, the CDR3 is TGTGCCAGCAGTTACTCCGGGGCCTCCCGATACGAGCAGTACTTC. Residues: CASSYSGASRYEQYF.

This chain joins TRBV6-1 and TRBJ1-5; no clear D. Germline-derived CDR1 and CDR2 are MNHNS and SASEGT. The CDR3 is 14 amino acids. Trimming removed 6 bases at V and 2 bases at J, with 11 bases between. The DNA of the CDR3 is TGTGCCAGCAGCCGACCTGGGGGCAATCAGCCCCAGCATTTT. This codes for CASSRPGGNQPQHF.

This clonotype was detected only a few times. The J gene is TRBJ1-5, the V gene TRBV5-6; 10 bases fit TRBD1. The CDR3 sequence is 16 residues long. The V segment lost 3 bases and the J segment 3 bases; nucleotides outside the gene matches: 6. Germline CDR1 is SGHDT and CDR2 is YYEEEE. CDR3 region: CASSSHDRGLNQPQHF. CDR3 nucleotide sequence: TGTGCCAGCAGCTCACACGACAGGGGGCTCAATCAGCCCCAGCATTTT.

This clonotype was detected only a few times. The rearrangement links TRBV5-1 to TRBJ2-7, with D hard to call. Trimming shortened V by 2 bases and J by 1 base, and 16 bases separated the two germline ends. Looked up from germline, CDR1 is SGHRS and CDR2 is YFSETQ. The CDR3 has 16 residues. The CDR3 bases are TGCGCCAGCAGCTTCCCCACCTCGGCAGGATCCTACGAGCAGTACTTC. It specifies CASSFPTSAGSYEQYF. The full variable domain, rest sourced from reference TRBV5-1 and TRBJ2-7, is KAGVTQTPRYLIKTRGQQVTLSCSPISGHRSVSWYQQTPGQGLQFLFEYFSETQRNKGNFPGRFSGRQFSNSRSEMNVSTLELGDSALYLCASSFPTSAGSYEQYFGPGTRLTVT.

This clonotype was seen more than once but under ten times. J is TRBJ2-7 and V is TRBV20-1; 11 nucleotides match TRBD2. The V gene end was trimmed by 6 bases and the J gene end by 2 bases; junction bases not matched to a gene: 6. The CDR3 covers 14 residues. Germline-derived CDR1 and CDR2 are DFQATT and SNEGSKA (reference sequence). The CDR3 region has the DNA TGCAGTGCAGATAGCGGGGGGGTCACCTACGAGCAGTACTTC. Amino acid sequence: CSADSGGVTYEQYF.

This sequence joins TRBV6-5 and TRBJ1-4; D unresolved. CDR3 size: 16 residues. Trimming removed 4 bases from V and 8 bases from J, with 20 bases in between. Germline CDR1 reads MNHEY; CDR2 reads SVGAGI. CDR3 nucleotides: TGTGCCAGCAGTTCGACCCTTGGGAGGAGGCGAGAAAAACTGTTTTTT. It encodes CASSSTLGRRREKLFF.

This clonotype was detected a few times. The rearrangement links TRBV25-1 to TRBJ2-3, with 7 bases fitting TRBD1. Germline V lookup: CDR1 MGHDK, CDR2 SYGVNS. V was pared by 5 bases and J by 5 bases, with 7 bases of the junction left unmatched. This CDR3 comprises 14 residues. The CDR3 sequence: CASSLTGVVDTQYF. The CDR3 DNA sequence: TGTGCCAGCAGTCTTACAGGGGTGGTAGATACGCAGTATTTT.

The rearrangement links TRBV30 to TRBJ1-1; possibly TRBD1 for D (5 bases). CDR3 size: 11 residues. Deletions cut 2 bases from V and 6 bases from J, with 7 bases between. The germline gives CDR1 GTSNPN, CDR2 SVGIG (reference sequence). The CDR3 region has the DNA TGTGCCTGGAGTTGGGGCTCTGAAGCTTTCTTT. Amino acids: CAWSWGSEAFF.

This clonotype has more than one count but fewer than ten. The chain recombines TRBV10-3 with TRBJ2-3, with D maybe TRBD2 (5 bases). The germline V gene has CDR1 ENHRY and CDR2 SYGVKD. Trimming left V 5 bases short and J 2 bases short, with 23 bases between. The CDR3 runs 18 residues. The CDR3 here is CAISRTLGQASITDTQYF. The DNA for the CDR3 is TGTGCCATCAGTCGTACCCTCGGGCAGGCTAGCATCACAGATACGCAGTATTTT.